A single sample is the source of the 28 T cell receptor beta chains below, sequenced in a study of T cell clones after liver transplantation. Clones were read by immunoSEQ multiplex PCR, and TCRdb kept only the in-frame ones, dropping some. The table has fewer than 70,000 clones, over 55% seen once. The material was CD4+ T cells from blood, obtained before liver transplant. These receptors were obtained from a human donor who received a liver transplant.

This rearrangement joins TRBV28 to TRBJ2-7; the D gene is possibly TRBD1 (6 bases). The CDR3 sequence is 13 residues long. Germline V gene data show CDR1 as MDHEN and CDR2 as SYDVKM. Trimming pared 7 bases from V and 2 bases from J, leaving 12 bases between. CDR3 bases: TGTGCCAGCACCAAGGGGGTTCCCTACGAGCAGTACTTC. Its translation is CASTKGVPYEQYF.

The chain recombines TRBV11-2 with TRBJ1-2, with D maybe TRBD1 (6 bases). The CDR3 consists of 15 residues. Trimming left V 5 bases short and J 7 bases short, with 20 bases between. Germline V gives CDR1 SGHAT, CDR2 FQNNGV. This chain's CDR3 is CASSHVGRGVSGYTF. The CDR3 coding sequence is TGTGCCAGCAGCCACGTGGGCAGGGGAGTCTCTGGCTACACCTTC.

The rearrangement uses TRBV11-2 and TRBJ2-7; 11 nucleotides align to TRBD2. J was trimmed by 5 bases and V by 0 bases; bases with no gene match: 3. Germline CDR1 and CDR2: SGHAT and FQNNGV. The CDR3 has 15 amino acids. CDR3 bases: TGTGCCAGCAGCTTAGATACTAGCGGGGGCCACGAGCAGTACTTC. Translated, it gives CASSLDTSGGHEQYF.

This clone was seen a handful of times. The V and J genes are TRBV2 and TRBJ2-7, with D perhaps TRBD1 (5 bases). The germline V gene encodes CDR1 SNHLY and CDR2 FYNNEI. V shed 4 bases and J shed 3 bases, with 10 bases lying between them. The CDR3 runs to 13 residues. The CDR3 nucleotides read TGTGCCAGCAGTGGACAGTTCGGCTACGAGCAGTACTTC. It is translated as CASSGQFGYEQYF.

This sequence joins TRBV18 and TRBJ2-7, with D tentatively TRBD2 (6 bases). V was clipped by 1 base and J by 5 bases, with 9 bases between them. The germline V gene has CDR1 KGHSH and CDR2 LQKENI. This CDR3 comprises 13 residues. The DNA for the CDR3 is TGTGCCAGCTCACCACAGGCGGGGAACGAGCAGTACTTC. Amino acids: CASSPQAGNEQYF. The full variable domain, in which reference TRBV18 and TRBJ2-7 provide the parts outside the CDR3, is NAGVMQNPRHLVRRRGQEARLRCSPMKGHSHVYWYRQLPEEGLKFMVYLQKENIIDESGMPKERFSAEFPKEGPSILRIQQVVRGDSAAYFCASSPQAGNEQYFGPGTRLTVT.

In DNA form, the CDR3 reads TGCGCCAGCAGCCTTCAACCTACAGGGGCGATATCGGGCGGGGAGCTGTTTTTT. Translated: CASSLQPTGAISGGELFF. This chain connects TRBV5-1 to TRBJ2-2; 7 bases fit TRBD1. The junction had 19 bases not matched to a gene; V was cut back by 4 bases and J by 7 bases. This CDR3 is built from 18 residues. Germline CDR1 SGHRS, CDR2 YFSETQ.

This clone has ten or more counts. The rearrangement uses TRBV7-9 and TRBJ1-2; TRBD1 agrees at 10 bases. The CDR3 is made up of 18 amino acids. Germline CDR1 and CDR2: SEHNR and FQNEAQ (reference sequence). V lost 4 bases and J lost 3; bases outside the gene matches: 14. The CDR3 region is CASSSPAGTGDGDYGYTF. For the CDR3, the DNA is TGTGCCAGCAGCTCGCCAGCCGGGACAGGGGACGGGGACTATGGCTACACCTTC.

In DNA form, the CDR3 reads TGCGCCAGCAGCAAAAGGACAGGGGGCACAGATACGCAGTATTTT. Encoded protein: CASSKRTGGTDTQYF. The V and J genes are TRBV4-1 and TRBJ2-3; 9 nucleotides align to TRBD1. The V segment lost 5 bases and the J segment 1 base; nucleotides outside the gene matches: 4. From germline, CDR1 is MGHRA and CDR2 YSYEKL. The length of the CDR3 is 15 residues.

The chain uses TRBV7-6 and TRBJ2-1; no clear D. Per the germline V gene, CDR1 is SGHVS and CDR2 is FNYEAQ. With 3 bases removed from V and 5 bases from J, the gap between germline ends came to 5 bases. This CDR3 spans 12 amino acids. The CDR3 here is CASSFTDNEQFF. CDR3 DNA sequence: TGTGCCAGCAGCTTTACAGACAATGAGCAGTTCTTC.

The table lists this clone with a count of one. This chain uses TRBV7-2 with TRBJ2-7, with 11 bases identical to TRBD1. CDR1 is SGHTA and CDR2 is FQGNSA in the germline V gene. CDR3 length: 13 residues. J lost 4 bases, V lost 5 bases, and 1 base had no gene match. CDR3 bases: TGTGCCAGCAGCGGACAGGGGGCGTACGAGCAGTACTTC. Amino acids: CASSGQGAYEQYF. The full variable domain, with the rest looked up from reference TRBV7-2 and TRBJ2-7, is GAGVSQSPSNKVTEKGKDVELRCDPISGHTALYWYRQSLGQGLEFLIYFQGNSAPDKSGLPSDRFSAERTGGSVSTLTIQRTQQEDSAVYLCASSGQGAYEQYFGPGTRLTVT.

The chain uses TRBV9 and TRBJ2-3; 9 nucleotides agree with TRBD2. The ends lost 3 bases at V and 4 bases at J; junction bases unmatched: 9. The length of the CDR3 is 16 residues. Germline loops: CDR1 SGDLS, CDR2 YYNGEE. CDR3 protein: CASSARGGAVADTQYF. Here the CDR3 DNA reads TGTGCCAGCAGCGCACGCGGGGGGGCAGTCGCAGATACGCAGTATTTT.

V is TRBV6-6 and J is TRBJ1-1, with 8 positions matching TRBD1. V shed 6 bases, J shed 4 bases, and the junction held 4 bases outside the gene matches. The CDR3 contains 13 residues. Germline lookup yields CDR1 MNHNY and CDR2 SVGAGI (reference sequence). DNA for the CDR3: TGTGCCAGCAGCAGGGGGCTAGCCACTGAAGCTTTCTTT. Translated, it gives CASSRGLATEAFF.

The CDR3 DNA reads as TGTGCCAGCAGCCGAGTGAACACTGAAGCTTTCTTT. It translates to CASSRVNTEAFF. The chain employs TRBV9 and TRBJ1-1; D gene ambiguous. CDR3 length: 12 residues. Germline V CDR1 and CDR2: SGDLS, YYNGEE. Trimming left V 4 bases short and J 0 bases short, with 4 bases between.

The V call is TRBV7-3, the J call TRBJ1-2, with 9 bases fitting TRBD1. V lost 2 bases and J lost 4; bases outside the gene matches: 2. Germline V gives CDR1 SGHTA, CDR2 FQGTGA. The CDR3 extends over 14 amino acids. The CDR3: CASSLGGQGYGYTF. CDR3 DNA sequence: TGTGCCAGCAGCTTAGGGGGACAGGGCTATGGCTACACCTTC.

This rearrangement joins TRBV28 to TRBJ1-1; D ambiguous. Trimming removed 4 bases at V and 3 bases at J, with 9 bases between. CDR1 and CDR2 from the germline V gene are MDHEN and SYDVKM. The CDR3 has 13 residues. The CDR3 here is CASSSPLDTEAFF. The CDR3 DNA reads TGTGCCAGCAGTTCCCCCCTTGACACTGAAGCTTTCTTT.

The V gene is TRBV10-2, the J gene TRBJ2-2; 8 bases line up with TRBD1. V lost 6 bases and J lost 6; bases outside the gene matches: 9. CDR1 is WSHSY and CDR2 is SAAADI in the germline V gene. The CDR3 has 15 residues. The CDR3 region is CASSFQGATAGELFF. The CDR3 nucleotides are TGCGCCAGCAGCTTCCAGGGGGCGACGGCCGGGGAGCTGTTTTTT.

This sequence joins TRBV7-8 and TRBJ1-1; D is ambiguous. Germline V lookup: CDR1 SGHVS, CDR2 FQNEAQ. CDR3 size: 17 residues. Trimming shortened V by 5 bases and J by 0 bases, and 19 bases separated the two germline ends. CDR3 sequence: CASSVYSNRKLNTEAFF. CDR3 DNA sequence: TGTGCCAGCAGCGTCTACAGCAATCGGAAGTTGAACACTGAAGCTTTCTTT.

This chain connects TRBV18 to TRBJ2-1; D unclear. This CDR3 is 13 amino acids long. CDR1 is KGHSH, CDR2 LQKENI, per germline. V was pared by 4 bases and J by 0 bases, with 4 bases between. CDR3 bases: TGTGCCAGCTCACAGAGCTCCTACAATGAGCAGTTCTTC. It yields the protein CASSQSSYNEQFF.

There are a few counts of this clone. The rearrangement uses TRBV2 and TRBJ2-5, with TRBD1 as a possible D gene (5 bases). V lost 6 bases and J 7 bases, leaving 21 bases between the germline ends. The CDR3 is 15 amino acids. The germline V gene encodes CDR1 SNHLY and CDR2 FYNNEI. CDR3 sequence reads: CASRSSPGNSGTQYF. The CDR3, as DNA: TGTGCCAGCAGATCGTCCCCAGGGAATTCGGGGACCCAGTACTTC.

This sequence joins TRBV7-9 and TRBJ1-1; possibly TRBD1 for D (6 bases). This CDR3 region has 14 residues. V was trimmed by 5 bases and J by 1 base, leaving 11 bases between them. In germline, CDR1 is SEHNR, CDR2 FQNEAQ (reference sequence). CDR3 sequence reads: CASSTMTGNTEAFF. The CDR3 coding sequence is TGTGCCAGCAGCACAATGACAGGGAACACTGAAGCTTTCTTT. Using reference TRBV7-9 and TRBJ1-1 for the parts outside the CDR3, the full variable domain is DTGVSQNPRHKITKRGQNVTFRCDPISEHNRLYWYRQTLGQGPEFLTYFQNEAQLEKSRLLSDRFSAERPKGSFSTLEIQRTEQGDSAMYLCASSTMTGNTEAFFGQGTRLTVV.

This sequence joins TRBV5-4 and TRBJ1-5; D is possibly TRBD1 (6 bases). This CDR3 has 15 amino acids. Trimming pared 4 bases from V and 5 bases from J, leaving 16 bases between. Germline V gene data show CDR1 as SGHNT and CDR2 as YYREEE (reference sequence). In nucleotides, the CDR3 is TGTGCCAGCAGCCCAGGGGAGGGGTCTCATCAGCCCCAGCATTTT. Protein product: CASSPGEGSHQPQHF.

This clone was counted a single time. CDR3 bases: TGTGCCAGCAGCTTAAGGACGTCGGGGACTGGGGCCAACGTCCTGACTTTC. Protein: CASSLRTSGTGANVLTF. V usage is TRBV7-2 and J usage is TRBJ2-6; a weak D match, TRBD2 (5 bases). Per the germline V gene, CDR1 is SGHTA and CDR2 is FQGNSA. This CDR3 is built from 17 residues. Trimming pared 2 bases from V and 2 bases from J, leaving 13 bases between.

This clone was detected ten times or more. The rearrangement uses TRBV28 and TRBJ2-7; TRBD1 matches 7 bases. Unmatched junction bases numbered 8, after V lost 3 bases and J lost 3 bases. This CDR3 region has 15 residues. Germline CDR1 and CDR2: MDHEN and SYDVKM. In DNA form, the CDR3 reads TGTGCCAGCAGTTTTGGTGGACAGGCCCTCTACGAGCAGTACTTC. It specifies CASSFGGQALYEQYF.

This chain uses TRBV30 with TRBJ1-1; TRBD1 is a possible D gene (6 bases). Germline lookup yields CDR1 GTSNPN and CDR2 SVGIG (reference sequence). Trimming stripped 4 bases from V and 3 bases from J, with 15 bases between. The CDR3 totals 14 residues. As DNA, the CDR3 is TGTGCCTGGATAAGAACAGGGTTGGACACTGAAGCTTTCTTT. Protein: CAWIRTGLDTEAFF.

Only one count was recorded for this clone. The chain has TRBV4-1 and TRBJ2-5, with D unclear. Germline values: CDR1 MGHRA, CDR2 YSYEKL. CDR3 length equals 14 residues. Trimming took 0 bases from V and 6 from J, leaving 11 bases between them. In DNA form, the CDR3 reads TGCGCCAGCAGCCAAGATCTAGATAGGAAGACCCAGTACTTC. It translates to CASSQDLDRKTQYF.

The gene calls are TRBV29-1 and TRBJ1-1; the match to TRBD1 covers 7 bases. The V gene end was trimmed by 4 bases and the J gene end by 4 bases; junction bases not matched to a gene: 6. The CDR3 is 13 residues long. Germline CDR1 SQVTM, CDR2 ANQGSEA. The CDR3 sequence: CSVAPTGATEAFF. In DNA, the CDR3 is TGCAGCGTTGCACCCACAGGGGCCACTGAAGCTTTCTTT.

CDR3 sequence: CASSLGGGREKLFF. CDR3 coding DNA: TGTGCCAGCAGCTTGGGGGGAGGAAGAGAAAAACTGTTTTTT. The gene calls are TRBV5-5 and TRBJ1-4; unclear D gene. Trimming removed 0 bases from V and 8 bases from J, with 11 bases in between. This CDR3 contains 14 residues. Germline CDR1 reads SGHKS; CDR2 reads YYEKEE (reference sequence).

The CDR3 coding sequence is TGTGCCAGCAGCTTAGCCAGTCCCGGGACAGGGCCGGGGACTGAAGCTTTCTTT. Translation: CASSLASPGTGPGTEAFF. The genes are TRBV7-6 and TRBJ1-1, with TRBD1 matching over 9 bases. The germline V gene encodes CDR1 SGHVS and CDR2 FNYEAQ. V was pared by 0 bases and J by 5 bases, with 13 bases of the junction left unmatched. The CDR3 spans 18 residues.